The clone carrying this T cell receptor beta chain has only a few counts. The record originates from a study of cytotoxic CD8 clonotypes in ibrutinib-treated CLL. Researchers set a sequencing depth target of 1 in 200,000 to 1 in 1 million T cells. Only in-frame clones appear in the TCRdb table, and some are missing; sequencing was by immunoSEQ multiplex PCR. This sample has approximately 45,000 clones, with 55% to 80% found just once. Germline V gene lookup returns CDR1 LNHDA and CDR2 SQIVND (reference sequence). The CDR3 contains 10 residues. With 10 bases removed from V and 4 bases from J, the gap between germline ends came to 4 bases.

The sample consisted of PBMCs, taken after 12 months of ibrutinib treatment. V and J are TRBV19 and TRBJ2-2, with unresolved D. This clonotype originated in a human donor with chronic lymphocytic leukemia. Here the CDR3 reads CAIGTGELFF. The DNA of the CDR3 is TGTGCCATTGGCACCGGGGAGCTGTTTTTT.